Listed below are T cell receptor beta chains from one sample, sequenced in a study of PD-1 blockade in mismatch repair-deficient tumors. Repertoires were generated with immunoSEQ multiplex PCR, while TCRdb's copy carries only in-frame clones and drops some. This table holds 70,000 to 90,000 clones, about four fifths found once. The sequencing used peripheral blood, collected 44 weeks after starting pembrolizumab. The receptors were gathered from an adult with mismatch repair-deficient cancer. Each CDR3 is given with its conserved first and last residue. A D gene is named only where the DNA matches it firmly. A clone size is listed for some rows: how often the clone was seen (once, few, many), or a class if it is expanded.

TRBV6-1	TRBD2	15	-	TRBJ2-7	TGTGCCAGCGGACTAGCGGATGGAATACGATACGAGCAGTACTTC	CASGLADGIRYEQYF
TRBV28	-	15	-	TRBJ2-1	TGTGCCAGCAGTTTATTGGGGGGTGATCACAATGAGCAGTTCTTC	CASSLLGGDHNEQFF
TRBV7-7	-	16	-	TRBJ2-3	TGTGCTAGCAGCCCCGGGAAGAATCCGGGAACAGATACGCAGTATTTT	CASSPGKNPGTDTQYF
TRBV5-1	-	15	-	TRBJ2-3	TGCGCCAGCAAAATGGGGGAAGGGGGCACAGATACGCAGTATTTT	CASKMGEGGTDTQYF
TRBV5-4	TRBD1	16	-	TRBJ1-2	TGTGCCAGCAGCTTGTTTGATATAGGGGGCCCGTATGGCTACACCTTC	CASSLFDIGGPYGYTF
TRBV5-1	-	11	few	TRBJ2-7	TGCGCCAGCCAAGGAGGCTACGAGCAGTACTTC	CASQGGYEQYF
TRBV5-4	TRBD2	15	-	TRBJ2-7	TGTGCCAGCAGCTTGGGGACTAGCGGTGCCTACGAGCAGTACTTC	CASSLGTSGAYEQYF
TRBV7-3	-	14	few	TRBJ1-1	TGTGCCAGCAGCTCCACCGGGACTTGGGGTGAAGCTTTCTTT	CASSSTGTWGEAFF
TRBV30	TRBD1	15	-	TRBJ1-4	TGTGCCTGGAGCCTGACAGGGATGACTAATGAAAAACTGTTTTTT	CAWSLTGMTNEKLFF
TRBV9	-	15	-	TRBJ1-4	TGTGCCAGCAGCGTAGGGGGATTAGGGGATGAAAAACTGTTTTTT	CASSVGGLGDEKLFF
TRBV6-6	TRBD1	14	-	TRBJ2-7	TGTGCCAGCGGCGTAAGGACAGGTTGGAACGAGCAGTACTTC	CASGVRTGWNEQYF
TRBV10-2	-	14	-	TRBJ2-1	TGCGCCAGCAGTGTAACAGGGTCCTACAATGAGCAGTTCTTC	CASSVTGSYNEQFF
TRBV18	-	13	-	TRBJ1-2	TGTGCCAGCTCACCCTGGGGGGATGAAGGCTACACCTTC	CASSPWGDEGYTF
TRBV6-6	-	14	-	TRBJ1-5	TGTGCCAGCAGCTGGACAGCCAGCAATCAGCCCCAGCATTTT	CASSWTASNQPQHF
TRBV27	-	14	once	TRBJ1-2	TGTGCCAGCAGTCCGCGTCTGGAGGGCTATGGCTACACCTTC	CASSPRLEGYGYTF
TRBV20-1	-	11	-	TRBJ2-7	TGCAGTGCTAGTAGCGACTACGAGCAGTACTTC	CSASSDYEQYF
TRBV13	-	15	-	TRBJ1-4	TGTGCCAGCAGCTTACGAGGGGGTCGGGGTGAAAAACTGTTTTTT	CASSLRGGRGEKLFF
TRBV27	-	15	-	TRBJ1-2	TGTGCCAGCAGTTTCCGGGCCCAAGCCAACTATGGCTACACCTTC	CASSFRAQANYGYTF
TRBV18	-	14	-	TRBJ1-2	TGTGCCAGCTCACCGGTCGGCAGGGAGGATGGCTACACCTTC	CASSPVGREDGYTF
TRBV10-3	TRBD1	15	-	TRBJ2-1	TGTGCCATCAGTGAGCGCGGACAGGGGGCCAATGAGCAGTTCTTC	CAISERGQGANEQFF
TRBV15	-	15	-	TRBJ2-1	TGTGCCACCAGCAGAGCTCGCGGGACGCAGGGTGAGCAGTTCTTC	CATSRARGTQGEQFF
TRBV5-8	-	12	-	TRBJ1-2	TGTGCCAGCAGCTTGAGGAGCTATGGCTACACCTTC	CASSLRSYGYTF
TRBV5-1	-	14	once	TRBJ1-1	TGCGCCAGCAGCTTGGGGACAGCGAACACTGAAGCTTTCTTT	CASSLGTANTEAFF